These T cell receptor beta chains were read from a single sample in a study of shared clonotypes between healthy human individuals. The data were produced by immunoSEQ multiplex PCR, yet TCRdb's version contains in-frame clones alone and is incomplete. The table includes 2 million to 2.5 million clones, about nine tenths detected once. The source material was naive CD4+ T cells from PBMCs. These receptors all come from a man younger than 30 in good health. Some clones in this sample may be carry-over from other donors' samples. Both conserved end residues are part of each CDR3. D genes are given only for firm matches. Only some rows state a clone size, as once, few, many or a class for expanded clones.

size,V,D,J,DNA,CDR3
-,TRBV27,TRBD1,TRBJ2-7,TGTGCCAGCACCCGGGACAGGGGACGGGGGGACGAGCAGTACTTC,CASTRDRGRGDEQYF
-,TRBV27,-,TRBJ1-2,TGTGCCAGCAGCTCGGGGGGGGGCTATGGCTACACCTTC,CASSSGGGYGYTF
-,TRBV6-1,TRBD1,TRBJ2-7,TGTGCCAGCAGTATAAGGACAGGGATCTACGAGCAGTACTTC,CASSIRTGIYEQYF
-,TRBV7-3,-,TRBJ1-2,TGTGCCAGCAGCTTAAGCGGGGTTGATGGGACCATCTATGGCTACACCTTC,CASSLSGVDGTIYGYTF
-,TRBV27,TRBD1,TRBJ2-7,TGTGCCAGCAGGCCTACAGGGGGAGACGAGCAGTACTTC,CASRPTGGDEQYF
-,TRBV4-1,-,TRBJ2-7,TGCGCCAGCAGCCAAGTGCCAGGTACCTACGAGCAGTACTTC,CASSQVPGTYEQYF
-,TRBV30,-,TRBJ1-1,TGTGCCTGGGCCGACGGGGGGAAGGGCACTGAAGCTTTCTTT,CAWADGGKGTEAFF
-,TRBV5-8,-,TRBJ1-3,TGTGCCAGCAGCTGGGGACCGGAATCTGGAAACACCATATATTTT,CASSWGPESGNTIYF
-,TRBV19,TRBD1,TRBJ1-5,TGTGCCAGTAGTGGACAGGGGAATAGTGATCAGCCCCAGCATTTT,CASSGQGNSDQPQHF
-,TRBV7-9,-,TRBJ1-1,TGTGCCAGCAGCTCCTATCGGGGGGGAGGCACTGAAGCTTTCTTT,CASSSYRGGGTEAFF
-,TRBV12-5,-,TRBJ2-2,TGTGCTAGTGGTTTGGTACTGCCAGGGGAAGGCGGGGAGCTGTTTTTT,CASGLVLPGEGGELFF
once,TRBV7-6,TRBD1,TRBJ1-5,TGTGCCAGCAGCCGACAGGGGAACGATCAGCCCCAGCATTTT,CASSRQGNDQPQHF
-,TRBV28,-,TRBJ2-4,TGTGCCAGCAGTTTAATGGGGCCCAAAAACATTCAGTACTTC,CASSLMGPKNIQYF
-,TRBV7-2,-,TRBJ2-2,TGTGCCAGCAGCGTCAAAGGCACCGGGGAGCTGTTTTTT,CASSVKGTGELFF
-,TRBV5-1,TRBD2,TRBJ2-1,TGCGCCAGCAGCCGGACTAGCGCTTACAATGAGCAGTTCTTC,CASSRTSAYNEQFF
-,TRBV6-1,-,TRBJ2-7,TGTGCCAGCACTAACGGGGACCCAAGGGCCTACGAGCAGTACTTC,CASTNGDPRAYEQYF
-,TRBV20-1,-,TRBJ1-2,TGCAGTGCGACCGATAACTATGGCTACACCTTC,CSATDNYGYTF
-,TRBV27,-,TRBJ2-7,TGTGCCAGCAGTTTAGGGGGTATTGGATACGAGCAGTACTTC,CASSLGGIGYEQYF
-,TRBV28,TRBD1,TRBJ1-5,TGTGCCAGCAGTCGAAACAGGGGTGGCAATCAGCCCCAGCATTTT,CASSRNRGGNQPQHF
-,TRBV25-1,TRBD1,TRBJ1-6,TGTGCCAGCAGTGAATTAAGGGGGCAATTCCGTAATTCACCCCTCCACTTT,CASSELRGQFRNSPLHF
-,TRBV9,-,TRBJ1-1,TGTGCCAGCAGCGTAGCGCACAGTCTGAACACTGAAGCTTTCTTT,CASSVAHSLNTEAFF
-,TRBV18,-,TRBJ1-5,TGTGCCAGCTCACCAGAAGGGGGGGATCAGCCCCAGCATTTT,CASSPEGGDQPQHF